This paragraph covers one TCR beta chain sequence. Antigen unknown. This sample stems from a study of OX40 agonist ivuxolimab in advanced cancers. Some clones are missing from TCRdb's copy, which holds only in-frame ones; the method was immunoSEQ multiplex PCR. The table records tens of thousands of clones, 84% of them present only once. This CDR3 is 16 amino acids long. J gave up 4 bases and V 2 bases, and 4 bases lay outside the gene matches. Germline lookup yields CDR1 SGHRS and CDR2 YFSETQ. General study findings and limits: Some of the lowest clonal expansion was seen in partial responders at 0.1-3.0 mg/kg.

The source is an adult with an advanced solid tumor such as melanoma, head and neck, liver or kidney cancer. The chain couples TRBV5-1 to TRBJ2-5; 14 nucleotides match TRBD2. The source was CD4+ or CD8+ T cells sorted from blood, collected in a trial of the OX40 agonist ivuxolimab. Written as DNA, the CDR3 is TGCGCCAGCAGCTTCACCGGGACTAGCGGGGGAGAGACCCAGTACTTC. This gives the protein CASSFTGTSGGETQYF.